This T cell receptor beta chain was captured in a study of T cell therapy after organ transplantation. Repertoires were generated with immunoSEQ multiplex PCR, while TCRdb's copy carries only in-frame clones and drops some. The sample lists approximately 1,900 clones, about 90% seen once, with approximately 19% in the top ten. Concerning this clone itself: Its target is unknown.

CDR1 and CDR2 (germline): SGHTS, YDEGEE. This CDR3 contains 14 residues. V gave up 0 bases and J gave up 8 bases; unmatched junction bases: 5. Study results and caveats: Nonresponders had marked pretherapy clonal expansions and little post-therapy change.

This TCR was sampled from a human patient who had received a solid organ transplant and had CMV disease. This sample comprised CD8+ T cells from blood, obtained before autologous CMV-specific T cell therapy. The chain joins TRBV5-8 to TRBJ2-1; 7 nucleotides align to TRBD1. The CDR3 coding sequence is TGTGCCAGCAGCTTGGAGGGGGCTTACGATGAGCAGTTCTTC. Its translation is CASSLEGAYDEQFF.